The 11 T cell receptor beta chains given below trace back to one sample, sequenced in a study of T cells in Graves' hyperthyroidism and ophthalmopathy. Researchers amplified the TCR beta CDR3 regions from RNA transcripts. Primed by the HTBI set, a first-round RT-PCR was run on the TCR CDR3. TCRdb called the multiplex PCR reads again in MiXCR, with one record for every CDR3 protein. The sample shows 280,000 or so distinct CDR3 sequences, about 25% of them seen only once. Sequences were obtained from blood. The receptors shown here come from a man in his forties or fifties with Graves' hyperthyroidism that later progressed to Graves' ophthalmopathy.

The sample holds many counts of this clonotype. V usage is TRBV30 and J usage is TRBJ2-5, with 7 positions matching TRBD1. Germline CDR1 and CDR2: GTSNPN and SVGIG (reference sequence). There are 17 residues in the CDR3. J lost 2 bases, V lost 3 bases, and 15 bases had no gene match. CDR3 nucleotides: TGTGCCTGGAGGGACGCCCTTGTGTTACAGGGGCAAGAGACCCAGTACTTC. Its translation is CAWRDALVLQGQETQYF.

In this sample, this clonotype turned up many times. V and J are TRBV6-2 or TRBV6-3 and TRBJ1-5, with D maybe TRBD1 (5 bases). Per germline, CDR1 MNHEY and CDR2 SVGEGT. The CDR3 spans 15 residues. The ends were cut back, 2 bases at V and 6 bases at J, with 14 bases in the middle. CDR3 loop: CASSYIRVSGQPQHF. CDR3 nucleotides: TGTGCCAGCAGTTACATCAGGGTGTCTGGTCAGCCCCAGCATTTT.

This clonotype has ten or more counts. This chain connects TRBV6-1 to TRBJ2-7; TRBD2 matches 9 bases. The V gene end was trimmed by 2 bases and the J gene end by 4 bases; junction bases not matched to a gene: 6. The germline V gene has CDR1 MNHNS and CDR2 SASEGT. This CDR3 comprises 15 residues. The CDR3: CASSELVAGDYEQYF. The CDR3 DNA follows: TGTGCCAGCAGTGAATTGGTAGCGGGAGATTACGAGCAGTACTTC.

This clonotype was picked up many times. The rearrangement joins TRBV12-3 or TRBV12-4 to TRBJ1-5; no definite D call. This CDR3 has 14 residues. V shed 3 bases and J shed 0 bases, with 6 bases lying between them. The DNA for the CDR3 is TGTGCCAGCAGTTTTTTGGATAGCAATCAGCCCCAGCATTTT. Translation gives CASSFLDSNQPQHF.

Of note for this clonotype: This clone may be a read error of a much larger clone one base away. The DNA is left out, because the CDR3 cannot be placed on it with certainty; the CDR3 is given as TCRdb lists it. V and J are TRBV9 and TRBJ1-3. Germline assignment: CDR1 SGDLS and CDR2 YYNGEE. The CDR3 numbers 15 amino acids, ends counted. The CDR3 spells CASSTSGTSGNTIYF.

In its sample, this clonotype was seen many times. The CDR3 is CASSLGAGTGVTGELFF. The DNA for the CDR3 is TGTGCCAGCAGCTTAGGAGCCGGGACAGGGGTTACCGGGGAGCTGTTTTTT. The V and J genes are TRBV5-8 and TRBJ2-2; TRBD1 agrees at 10 bases. The CDR3 consists of 17 residues. In germline, CDR1 is SGHTS, CDR2 YDEGEE. V lost 2 bases to trimming and J lost 5 bases; unmatched junction nucleotides: 9.

This rearrangement joins TRBV6-2 or TRBV6-3 to TRBJ2-5, with unresolved D. Germline loops: CDR1 MNHEY, CDR2 SVGEGT. CDR3 length: 15 amino acids. With 0 bases removed from V and 3 bases from J, the gap between germline ends came to 11 bases. CDR3 DNA sequence: TGTGCCAGCAGTTACTCGAGCTTGGTAAAAGAGACCCAGTACTTC. Its protein is CASSYSSLVKETQYF.

This clonotype has ten or more counts. The genes are TRBV6-1 and TRBJ1-1; D unclear. The CDR3 consists of 14 residues. Trimming took off 0 bases at V and 3 bases at J, with 8 bases between the two ends. The V gene's germline CDR1 is MNHNS and CDR2 SASEGT. The CDR3 is CASSEAGEDTEAFF. The DNA for the CDR3 is TGTGCCAGCAGTGAAGCTGGGGAAGACACTGAAGCTTTCTTT.

The rearrangement uses TRBV18 and TRBJ2-5, with 13 bases aligning to TRBD2. Losses at the gene ends were 3 bases for V and 4 bases for J; bases not matched to a gene: 11. In germline, CDR1 is KGHSH, CDR2 LQKENI. The CDR3 extends over 18 amino acids. For the CDR3, the DNA is TGTGCCAGCTCACCCAAGACTAGCGGGAGGAACATAGGAGAGACCCAGTACTTC. Translating it yields CASSPKTSGRNIGETQYF.

This clonotype was observed at least ten times. The V and J genes are TRBV12-3 or TRBV12-4 and TRBJ1-3; no clear D gene. The CDR3 runs to 15 residues. Trimming shortened V by 4 bases and J by 2 bases, and 12 bases separated the two germline ends. The CDR3 here is CASSYIRNAGNTIYF. The CDR3 region has the DNA TGTGCCAGCAGTTATATCCGGAACGCTGGAAACACCATATATTTT.

Only a few counts were recorded for this clonotype. This CDR3 is CASSTDRGPFYEQYF. DNA for the CDR3: TGTGCCAGCAGCACCGACAGGGGCCCTTTCTACGAGCAGTACTTC. The rearrangement joins TRBV11-2 to TRBJ2-7; 8 bases align to TRBD1. This CDR3 is 15 amino acids long. Germline V CDR1 and CDR2: SGHAT, FQNNGV. V shed 5 bases, J shed 3 bases, and the junction held 9 bases outside the gene matches.